The sequence of this T cell receptor (beta chain) was determined in a study of technical replicates of blood from four donors. The data were produced by immunoSEQ multiplex PCR, yet TCRdb's version contains in-frame clones alone and is incomplete. The sample carries more than 65,000 clones, approximately 94% recorded once. The TCR comes from a human donor in good health. The sequenced sample consisted of T cells isolated from PBMCs.

The CDR3: CASRPTGVYGYTF. The CDR3 DNA reads TGTGCCAGCAGACCCACGGGGGTTTATGGCTACACCTTC. The chain uses TRBV28 and TRBJ1-2, with D possibly TRBD1 on 5 matching bases. Germline lookup yields CDR1 MDHEN and CDR2 SYDVKM. V gave up 6 bases and J gave up 5 bases, with 13 bases separating them. The CDR3 sequence is 13 residues long.